The clone carrying this T cell receptor (beta chain) was seen a single time. Within the sample, other DNA sequences also encode this same CDR3. Using immunoSEQ multiplex PCR, the repertoire was profiled, and TCRdb retains in-frame clones only, with some absent. This sample yields more than 1 million clones, of which 75% to 85% are seen a single time; 0.5% to 0.6% belongs to the top ten. The source of the sample is a study of shared clonotypes between healthy human individuals. Germline values: CDR1 MDHEN, CDR2 SYDVKM. The CDR3 loop spans 15 amino acids. Trimming removed 6 bases at V and 0 bases at J, with 11 bases between.

The TCR sequence derives from a young man in good health. Some clones in this sample may be carry-over from other donors' samples. What was sequenced was memory CD4+ T cells from PBMCs. Regarding subset: CD45RA-negative fraction. The rearrangement uses TRBV28 and TRBJ1-4; D perhaps matches TRBD1 (6 bases). The CDR3 loop is CASRQGGATNEKLFF. The DNA of the CDR3 is TGTGCCAGCAGACAAGGGGGTGCAACTAATGAAAAACTGTTTTTT.